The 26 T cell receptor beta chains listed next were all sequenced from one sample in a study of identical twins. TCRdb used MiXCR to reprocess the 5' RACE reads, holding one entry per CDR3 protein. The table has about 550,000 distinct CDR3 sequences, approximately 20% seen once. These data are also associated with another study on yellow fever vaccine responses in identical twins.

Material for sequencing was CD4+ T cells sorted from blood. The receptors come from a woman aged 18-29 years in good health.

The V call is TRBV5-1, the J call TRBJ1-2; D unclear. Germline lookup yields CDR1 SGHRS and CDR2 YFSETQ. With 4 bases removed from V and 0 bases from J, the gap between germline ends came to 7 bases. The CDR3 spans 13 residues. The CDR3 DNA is TGCGCCAGCAGCCCTCAAGCTAACTATGGCTACACCTTC. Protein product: CASSPQANYGYTF.

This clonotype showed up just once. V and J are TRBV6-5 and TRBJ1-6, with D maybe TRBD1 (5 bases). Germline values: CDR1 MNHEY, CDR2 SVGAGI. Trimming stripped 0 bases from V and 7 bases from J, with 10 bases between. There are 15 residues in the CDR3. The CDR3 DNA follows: TGTGCCAGCAGTTACTCGAGGGACGGGAATTCACCCCTCCACTTT. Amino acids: CASSYSRDGNSPLHF.

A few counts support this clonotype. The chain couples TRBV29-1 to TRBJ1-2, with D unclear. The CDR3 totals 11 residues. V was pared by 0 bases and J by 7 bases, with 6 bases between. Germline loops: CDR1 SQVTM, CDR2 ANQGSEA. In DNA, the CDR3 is TGCAGCGTTGAAGATCCTGGTGGCTACACCTTC. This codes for CSVEDPGGYTF.

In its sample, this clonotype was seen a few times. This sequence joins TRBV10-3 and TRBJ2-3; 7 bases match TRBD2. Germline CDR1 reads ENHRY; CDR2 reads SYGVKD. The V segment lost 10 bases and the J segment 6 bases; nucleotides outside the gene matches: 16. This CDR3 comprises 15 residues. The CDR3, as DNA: TGTGCCACCACCGAGGGGCTAGCGGCAACGGATACGCAGTATTTT. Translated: CATTEGLAATDTQYF.

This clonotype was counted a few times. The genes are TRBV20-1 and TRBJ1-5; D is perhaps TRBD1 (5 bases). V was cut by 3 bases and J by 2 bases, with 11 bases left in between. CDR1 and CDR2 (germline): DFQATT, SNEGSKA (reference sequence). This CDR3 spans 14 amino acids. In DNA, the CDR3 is TGCAGTGCTAGCTCTGGGGGTGGCAATCAGCCCCAGCATTTT. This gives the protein CSASSGGGNQPQHF.

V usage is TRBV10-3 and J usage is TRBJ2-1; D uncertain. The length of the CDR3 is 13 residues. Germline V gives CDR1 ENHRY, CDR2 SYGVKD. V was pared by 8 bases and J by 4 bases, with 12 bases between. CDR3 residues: CAIQVPAYNEQFF. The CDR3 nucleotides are TGTGCCATCCAGGTGCCGGCTTACAATGAGCAGTTCTTC.

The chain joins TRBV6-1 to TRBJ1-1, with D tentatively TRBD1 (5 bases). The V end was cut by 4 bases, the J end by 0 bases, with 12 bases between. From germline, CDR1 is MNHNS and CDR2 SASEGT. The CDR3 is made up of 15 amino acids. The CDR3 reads CASSAQGRVNTEAFF. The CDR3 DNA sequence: TGTGCCAGCAGTGCGCAGGGTCGCGTGAACACTGAAGCTTTCTTT.

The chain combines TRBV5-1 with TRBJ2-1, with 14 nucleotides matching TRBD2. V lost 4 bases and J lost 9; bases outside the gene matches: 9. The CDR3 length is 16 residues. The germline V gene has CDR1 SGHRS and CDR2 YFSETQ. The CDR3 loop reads CASSQRLAGGPFEQFF. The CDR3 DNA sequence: TGCGCCAGCAGCCAGAGACTAGCGGGAGGGCCTTTTGAGCAGTTCTTC.

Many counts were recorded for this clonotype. CDR3 nucleotide sequence: TGTGCCAGCAGTCCCGCGGGGGGATCCTACGAGCAGTACTTC. This gives the protein CASSPAGGSYEQYF. The genes are TRBV12-3 or TRBV12-4 and TRBJ2-7; TRBD2 aligns across 8 bases. The ends lost 5 bases at V and 1 base at J; junction bases unmatched: 4. This CDR3 region has 14 residues.

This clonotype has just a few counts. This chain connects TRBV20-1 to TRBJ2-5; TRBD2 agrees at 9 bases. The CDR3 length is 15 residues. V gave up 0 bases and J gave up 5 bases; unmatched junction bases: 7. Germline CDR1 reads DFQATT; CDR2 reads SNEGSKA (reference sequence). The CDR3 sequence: CSARDPRTSVETQYF. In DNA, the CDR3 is TGCAGTGCTAGAGATCCTAGGACTAGCGTTGAGACCCAGTACTTC.

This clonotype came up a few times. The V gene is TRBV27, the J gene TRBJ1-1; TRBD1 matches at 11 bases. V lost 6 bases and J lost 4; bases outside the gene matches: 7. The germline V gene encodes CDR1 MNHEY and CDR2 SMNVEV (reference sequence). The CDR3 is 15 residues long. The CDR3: CASRPYGTGGTEAFF. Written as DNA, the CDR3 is TGTGCCAGCAGACCTTATGGGACAGGGGGCACTGAAGCTTTCTTT.

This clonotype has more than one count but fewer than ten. The CDR3 spells CASSAVSGDYNGEQFF. DNA for the CDR3: TGTGCCAGCAGCGCGGTAAGCGGAGACTACAATGGTGAGCAGTTCTTC. V usage is TRBV9 and J usage is TRBJ2-1, with D tentatively TRBD2 (5 bases). The CDR3 spans 16 residues. Trimming pared 3 bases from V and 9 bases from J, leaving 22 bases between. CDR1 SGDLS and CDR2 YYNGEE come from the germline V gene.

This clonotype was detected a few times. Here the CDR3 reads CSVERDRADTQYF. The DNA of the CDR3 is TGCAGCGTTGAAAGGGACAGGGCAGATACGCAGTATTTT. The gene calls are TRBV29-1 and TRBJ2-3; 9 nucleotides line up with TRBD1. The CDR3 has 13 residues. Germline CDR1 and CDR2: SQVTM and ANQGSEA. V dropped 2 bases and J dropped 4; count of bases not matched to a gene: 1.

The CDR3 DNA reads as TGTGCCAGCACTGGCGGGAGCTTAGGGAATCAGCCCCAGCATTTT. Its translation is CASTGGSLGNQPQHF. J is TRBJ1-5 and V is TRBV28, with unresolved D. CDR1 MDHEN and CDR2 SYDVKM come from the germline V gene. The CDR3 consists of 15 residues. Trimming removed 7 bases from V and 4 bases from J, with 17 bases in between.

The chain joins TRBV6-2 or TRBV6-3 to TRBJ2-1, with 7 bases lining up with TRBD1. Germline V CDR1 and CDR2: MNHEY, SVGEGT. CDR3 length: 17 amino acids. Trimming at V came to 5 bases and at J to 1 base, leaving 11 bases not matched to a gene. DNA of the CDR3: TGTGCCAGCAGTCCGTACAACAGGGGCCATTCCTACAATGAGCAGTTCTTC. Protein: CASSPYNRGHSYNEQFF.

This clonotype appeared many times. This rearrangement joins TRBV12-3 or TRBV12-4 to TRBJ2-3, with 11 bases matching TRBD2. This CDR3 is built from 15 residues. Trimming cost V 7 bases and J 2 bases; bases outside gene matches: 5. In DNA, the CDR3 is TGTGCCAGCACCATGGGACTAGCGGTCACAGATACGCAGTATTTT. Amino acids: CASTMGLAVTDTQYF.

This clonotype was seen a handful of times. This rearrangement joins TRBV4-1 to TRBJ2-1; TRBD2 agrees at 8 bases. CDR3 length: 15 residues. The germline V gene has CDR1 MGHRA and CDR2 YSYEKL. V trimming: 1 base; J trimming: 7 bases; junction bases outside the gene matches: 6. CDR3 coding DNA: TGCGCCAGCAGCCAAGTGTGGCTAGCGGGTAATGAGCAGTTCTTC. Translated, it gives CASSQVWLAGNEQFF.

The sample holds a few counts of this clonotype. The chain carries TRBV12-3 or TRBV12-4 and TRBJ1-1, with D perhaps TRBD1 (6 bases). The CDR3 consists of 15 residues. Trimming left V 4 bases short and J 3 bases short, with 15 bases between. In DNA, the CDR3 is TGTGCCAGCAGTTCTAGTAACAGGGTGGACACTGAAGCTTTCTTT. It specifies CASSSSNRVDTEAFF.

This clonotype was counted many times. The chain's CDR3 is CASSLDGNSPLHF. CDR3 nucleotides: TGCGCCAGCAGTCTGGACGGGAATTCACCCCTCCACTTT. This chain links TRBV5-1 with TRBJ1-6; no firm D call. The CDR3 totals 13 residues. The germline V gene encodes CDR1 SGHRS and CDR2 YFSETQ. V lost 5 bases, J lost 7 bases, and 10 bases lay in between.

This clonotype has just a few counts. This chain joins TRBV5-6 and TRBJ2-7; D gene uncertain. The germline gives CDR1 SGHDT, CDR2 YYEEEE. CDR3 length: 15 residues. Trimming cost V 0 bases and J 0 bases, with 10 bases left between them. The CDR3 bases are TGTGCCAGCAGCTTGGGTCTCGGTAGCTCCTACGAGCAGTACGTC. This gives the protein CASSLGLGSSYEQYV.

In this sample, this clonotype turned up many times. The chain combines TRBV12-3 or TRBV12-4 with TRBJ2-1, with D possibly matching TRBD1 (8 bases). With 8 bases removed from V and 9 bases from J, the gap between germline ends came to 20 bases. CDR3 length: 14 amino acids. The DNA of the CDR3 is TGTGCCAGCTTACCAGGGGGCAGGGAGGGTGAGCAGTTCTTC. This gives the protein CASLPGGREGEQFF.

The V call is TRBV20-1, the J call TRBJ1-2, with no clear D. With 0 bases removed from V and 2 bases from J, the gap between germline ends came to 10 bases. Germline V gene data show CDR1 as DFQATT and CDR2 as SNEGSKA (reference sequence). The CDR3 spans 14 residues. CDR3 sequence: CSARDMARNYGYTF. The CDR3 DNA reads TGCAGTGCTAGAGATATGGCACGCAACTATGGCTACACCTTC.

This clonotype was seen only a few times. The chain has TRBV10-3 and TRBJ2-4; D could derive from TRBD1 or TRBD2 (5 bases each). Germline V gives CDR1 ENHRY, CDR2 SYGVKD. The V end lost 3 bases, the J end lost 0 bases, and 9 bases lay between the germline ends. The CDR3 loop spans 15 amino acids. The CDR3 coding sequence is TGTGCCATCAGTGAAGAGGGGATAGCCAAAAACATTCAGTACTTC. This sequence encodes CAISEEGIAKNIQYF.

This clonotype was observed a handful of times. CDR3 coding DNA: TGTGCCAGTAGACCGGGGGGAGGCTCCTACAATGAGCAGTTCTTC. Amino acid sequence: CASRPGGGSYNEQFF. The rearrangement uses TRBV19 and TRBJ2-1, with 7 bases that match TRBD2. Germline V gene sequence: CDR1 LNHDA, CDR2 SQIVND (reference sequence). J gave up 0 bases and V 6 bases, and 5 bases lay outside the gene matches. The CDR3 spans 15 residues.

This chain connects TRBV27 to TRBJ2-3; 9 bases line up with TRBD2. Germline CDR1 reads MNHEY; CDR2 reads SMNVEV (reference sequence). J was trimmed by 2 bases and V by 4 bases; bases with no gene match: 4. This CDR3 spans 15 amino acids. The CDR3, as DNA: TGTGCCAGCAGTTCTGGGACTAGCTACACAGATACGCAGTATTTT. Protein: CASSSGTSYTDTQYF.

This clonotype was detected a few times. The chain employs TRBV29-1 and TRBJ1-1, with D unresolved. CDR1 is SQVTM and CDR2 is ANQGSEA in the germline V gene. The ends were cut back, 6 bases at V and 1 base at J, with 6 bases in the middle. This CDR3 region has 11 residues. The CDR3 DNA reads TGCAGCGTGTCCCAGAACACTGAAGCTTTCTTT. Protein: CSVSQNTEAFF. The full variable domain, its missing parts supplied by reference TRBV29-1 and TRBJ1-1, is SAVISQKPSRDICQRGTSLTIQCQVDSQVTMMFWYRQQPGQSLTLIATANQGSEATYESGFVIDKFPISRPNLTFSTLTVSNMSPEDSSIYLCSVSQNTEAFFGQGTRLTVV.